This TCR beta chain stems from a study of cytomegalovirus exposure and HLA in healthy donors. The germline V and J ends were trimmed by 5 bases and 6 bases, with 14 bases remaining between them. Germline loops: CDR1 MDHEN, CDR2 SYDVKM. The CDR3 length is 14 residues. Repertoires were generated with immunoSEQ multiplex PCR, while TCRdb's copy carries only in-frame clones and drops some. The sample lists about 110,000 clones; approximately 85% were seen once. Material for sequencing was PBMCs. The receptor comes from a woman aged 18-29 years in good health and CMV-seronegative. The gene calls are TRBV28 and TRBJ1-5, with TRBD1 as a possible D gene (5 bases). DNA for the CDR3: TGTGCCAGCAGTCCACTCGAAAGGGGTCAGCCCCAGCATTTT. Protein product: CASSPLERGQPQHF.